This T cell receptor beta chain was recovered during a study of patients and donors after allogeneic stem cell transplantation. TCRdb fed the RT-PCR reads into MiXCR, producing one record per CDR3 protein. Counted here are about 410,000 distinct CDR3 sequences, about a sixth occurring once; the ten biggest clones make up roughly 7.2%. This CDR3 has 16 residues. Germline values: CDR1 DFQATT, CDR2 SNEGSKA (reference sequence). The ends lost 5 bases at V and 0 bases at J; junction bases unmatched: 10. Sequences were obtained from blood, either unsorted or a sorted T cell fraction (not recorded which). The sequence derives from a human donor who was either an allogeneic HSCT recipient or a stem cell or donor lymphocyte infusion donor (not recorded which). It is not recorded whose cells these are; they may come from a transplant donor. V gene TRBV20-1 combines with J gene TRBJ1-5; 7 bases map to TRBD1. CDR3 residues: CSASRDRLSSNQPQHF. The CDR3 DNA follows: TGCAGTGCTTCTAGGGACAGACTAAGTAGCAATCAGCCCCAGCATTTT.